Sequencing of this TCR beta chain was carried out in a study of blood T cell repertoires in COVID-19 (dated by TCRdb to 2020 to 2022). At the level of the whole study: Samples covering the acute and convalescent phases of COVID-19 were provided by collaborators in the United States, Italy and Spain. The material from the prospective study consisted of cDNA or gDNA derived from T cells, B-cell-depleted T cells, or PBMCs. Deeply sampled blood TCRbeta repertoires from subjects exposed to, actively infected with, or recovered from COVID-19 were included in the dataset. The repertoires were made available in a free public database intended to serve as a resource for research on the immune response to SARS-CoV-2. Samples were obtained from the ongoing ImmuneRACE study (first 160 participants) and from 1,000 to 1,500 subjects provided by 6 global collaborators. Nearly every sample came with metadata listing a de-identified subject ID, COVID-19 status, age in years and sex. Where available, HLA class I and class II types were obtained from metadata supplied by the sample provider rather than from assay-based typing.

This clone was seen only a few times. Its antigen is currently not known. The input lacks base qualities; no much larger clone sits a single base away. This specimen includes other DNA sequences encoding the same CDR3. Findings and caveats that apply to the study as a whole: Clinical and demographic metadata were provided uncurated, with the amount varying by source and participant.

The immunoSEQ Assay, a bias-controlled multiplex PCR, was used to amplify TCRbeta CDR3 regions from genomic DNA. The study's own analysis went as follows. Nucleated cell counts per sample were estimated from amplification of reference gene primers within the assay. To quantify the absolute abundance of each unique TCRbeta CDR3 rearrangement, sequence reads were collapsed and filtered. For each sample, productive Simpson clonality was calculated as the square root of Simpson's diversity index over productive rearrangements. In TCRdb, the immuneACCESS table is reduced to in-frame sequences with V and J assigned. These tables do not hold every clone; where another copy was compared, an unresolved V gene accounts for under half, and the others remain unexplained. The V and J calls and clone size were taken over from that table, and D and trimming were inferred from the DNA. The sample table records 310,000 or so clones; around 90% of these occur just once. Approximately 9.9% of the sample is in the top ten clones.

V is pared back by 3 bases and J by 3 bases, with 8 bases lying between the germline termini. Sequences SEHNR (CDR1) and FQNEAQ (CDR2) are obtained from the germline V gene (reference sequence). Inclusive of the bounding cysteine and phenylalanine, the CDR3 is 13 residues long. Only CDR3 DNA is held: 39 bases, read in frame from base 1. At one collaborating source in Seattle, patients were enrolled during active infection and were followed longitudinally through the course of disease. The collaborating institutions used their own protocols to collect whole blood in K2EDTA tubes. Collaborator samples were shipped for TCRbeta analysis as frozen whole blood, isolated PBMCs, or DNA extracted from either sample type.

The rearranged chain carries TRBV7-9 and TRBJ1-1, with a weak D call of TRBD1 (6 bases match). The material sequenced was peripheral blood. The sequence derives from a man under 40 with COVID-19, enrolled during active disease. The CDR3 region reads CASSFSGDTEAFF. DNA sequence: TGTGCCAGCAGCTTTTCAGGGGACACTGAAGCTTTCTTT.